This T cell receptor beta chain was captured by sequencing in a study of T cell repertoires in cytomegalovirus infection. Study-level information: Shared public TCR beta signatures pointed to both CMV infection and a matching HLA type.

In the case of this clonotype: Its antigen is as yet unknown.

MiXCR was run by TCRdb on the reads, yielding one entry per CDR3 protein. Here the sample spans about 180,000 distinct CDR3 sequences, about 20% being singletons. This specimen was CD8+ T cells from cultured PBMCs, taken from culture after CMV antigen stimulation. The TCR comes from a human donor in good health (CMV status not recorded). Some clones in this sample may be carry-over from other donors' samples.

The CDR3 DNA is TGTGCCAGCAGTTTTCGGAAGGACAGCCGAGCTCCTGGAAACACCATATATTTT. Encoded protein: CASSFRKDSRAPGNTIYF. V is TRBV12-3 or TRBV12-4 and J is TRBJ1-3, with D possibly being TRBD1 (6 bases). The V end lost 3 bases, the J end lost 2 bases, and 20 bases lay between the germline ends. CDR3 size: 18 residues.